The TCR beta chain described here comes from a study of response to subunit inactivated influenza vaccine (dated by TCRdb to the late 2010s). For the wider study: The study used deep quantitative T cell receptor repertoire profiling to track responses to a trivalent subunit inactivated influenza vaccine.

This clonotype has just a few counts. This receptor's antigen is unknown. Base qualities are missing; no much larger clone stands one base away. Reading the germline V gene gives CDR1 SGHRS and CDR2 YFSETQ. The CDR3 goes from the cysteine to the phenylalanine over 13 residues. Only the CDR3 region is kept as DNA, spanning 39 bases read in frame from base 1. V loses 4 bases, J loses 6 bases, and the germline ends lie 13 bases apart. Receptor amplification or capture employed RT-PCR. TCRdb names Illumina HiSeq 2500 as the instrument used. TCRdb trimmed public reads at Q25 via fastp, called clones via MiXCR and kept in-frame beta chains. One record per CDR3 amino acid sequence lists the most common genes and DNA. This sample holds 600,000 to 700,000 distinct CDR3 sequences; less than 15% were observed only once. About 7.4% of the sample lies in the top ten. Overall study outcomes, separate from this receptor: It was suggested by the authors that each seasonal influenza vaccination may recruit only a limited number of new T cells.

Sample: PBMCs from blood, taken 14 to 15 days before vaccination. The sequence links TRBV5-1 to TRBJ1-2; matching of 5 bases hints at TRBD1 as the D gene. The source is a middle-aged man who received an inactivated influenza vaccine. Donor details come from another sample of the same person, matched by shared clones. The DNA is as follows: TGCGCCAGCAGCCCCCGGGGGGTAGATGGCTACACCTTC. Its protein is CASSPRGVDGYTF.